In its sample, the clone carrying this T cell receptor (beta chain) was seen a few times. The antigen is unknown. This entry comes from a study of T-cell memory formation after mild COVID-19. Findings and limits, study-wide: Largely, contracting CD4+ clones fell within CM and EM, and contracting CD8+ clones within EMRA. Clones contracting across day 15 to 85 had a balanced CD4/CD8 profile; later expanding clones leaned CD4+.

Each CDR3 protein is one row after TCRdb ran MiXCR on the 5' RACE reads. The profile shows around 370,000 distinct CDR3 sequences, under 25% of them singletons. Trimming cost V 5 bases and J 4 bases, with 15 bases left between them. This CDR3 has 15 amino acids. The germline V gene encodes CDR1 LNHDA and CDR2 SQIVND (reference sequence). Sequenced material: PBMCs or a T cell subset sorted from them (not recorded which). This sequence originates from an adult woman who had mild COVID-19 (a few samples of this study predate the infection). Cell type and time point are not known. This chain uses TRBV19 with TRBJ1-5; D call uncertain. Here the CDR3 DNA reads TGTGCCAGTAGTCAGGAGACGGTGGGGAATCAGCCCCAGCATTTT. It is translated as CASSQETVGNQPQHF.